These T cell receptor beta chains were read from a single sample in a study of CD8+CD57+ T cells in acquired aplastic anemia. TCRdb re-derived calls from the reads in MiXCR, one entry per CDR3 protein. The table has approximately 190,000 distinct CDR3 sequences, approximately 48% seen once. The source material was sorted CD4+, CD8+, or CD8+CD57+ T cells (not recorded which) from PBMCs. These receptors came from a human donor with aplastic anemia. CDR3s include the opening cysteine and the closing phenylalanine or tryptophan. Fields, in order: clone size, D gene, J gene, V gene, CDR3 DNA, CDR3 protein. The D gene is left open where the match is weak. For some rows the clone size is stated as once, few or many, or as a class when expanded; others skip it.

- | TRBD1 | TRBJ1-2 | TRBV4-2 | TGTGCCAGCAGCCAAGGAGGGACAGGGGACTATGGCTACACCTTC | CASSQGGTGDYGYTF
- | - | TRBJ1-4 | TRBV13 | TGTGCCAGCAGCATCTCAGGGGTTGAAAAACTGTTTTTT | CASSISGVEKLFF
- | TRBD2 | TRBJ2-7 | TRBV12-3/TRBV12-4 | TGTGCCAGCGGCCAGACTAGCGGGAGATACTACGAGCAGTACTTC | CASGQTSGRYYEQYF
- | - | TRBJ1-6 | TRBV2 | TGTGCCAGCAGTGAAGCGCAGACAGCTGATAATTCACCCCTCCACTTT | CASSEAQTADNSPLHF
many | - | TRBJ2-2 | TRBV24-1 | TGTGCCACCAGTAAGGGACCGGGGGCCCGGGAGCTGTTTTTT | CATSKGPGARELFF
- | - | TRBJ2-3 | TRBV19 | TGTGCCAGCCGTAAAGGCGGGTTTTCTAGCACAGATACGCAGTATTTT | CASRKGGFSSTDTQYF
many | - | TRBJ1-3 | TRBV15 | TGTGCCACCAGCAGACCGAATGGAAACACCATATATTTT | CATSRPNGNTIYF
- | - | TRBJ1-2 | TRBV15 | TGTGCCACCAGCAGAAGAACCGGGACGGCTGCTAACTATGGCTACACCTTC | CATSRRTGTAANYGYTF
once | - | TRBJ2-7 | TRBV6-5 | TGTGCCAGCAGTTACCTGGGTCAGGGGTACGAGCAGTACTTC | CASSYLGQGYEQYF
few | - | TRBJ1-1 | TRBV5-1 | TGCGCCAGCAGCCCTGGCTTTAACACTGAAGCTTTCTTT | CASSPGFNTEAFF
many | - | TRBJ1-6 | TRBV12-3/TRBV12-4 | TGTGCCAGCAGTTTCAGGAATAATTCACCCCTCCACTTT | CASSFRNNSPLHF
- | - | TRBJ2-2 | TRBV10-3 | TGTGCCATCAGTGAGACGCGGACCGGGGAGCTGTTTTTT | CAISETRTGELFF
many | - | TRBJ2-3 | TRBV6-1 | TGTGCCAGCAGTGAAGACAGGGTGTATACGCAGTATTTT | CASSEDRVYTQYF
once | TRBD1 | TRBJ2-5 | TRBV14 | TGTGCCAGCAGCCTACAAGACAGGGCGATGGAGACCCAGTACTTC | CASSLQDRAMETQYF
few | - | TRBJ2-1 | TRBV2 | TGTGCCAGCCCCCGCCAGAGCTCCTACAATGAGCAGTTCTTC | CASPRQSSYNEQFF
- | TRBD1 | TRBJ1-3 | TRBV11-2 | TGTGCCAGCAGCTTGGAATCTACAGGGGGTGGAAACACCATATATTTT | CASSLESTGGGNTIYF
- | - | TRBJ1-2 | TRBV20-1 | TGCAGTGCTAGAGTACAGGCCTATGGCTACACCTTC | CSARVQAYGYTF
- | - | TRBJ1-6 | TRBV25-1 | TGTGCCAGCACAGTCCTAAATTCACCCCTCCACTTT | CASTVLNSPLHF
- | - | TRBJ1-4 | TRBV5-1 | TGCGCCAGCAGACCACGGGACGGGGGAAGGGGAAATGAAAAACTGTTTTTT | CASRPRDGGRGNEKLFF
- | TRBD2 | TRBJ2-2 | TRBV24-1 | TGTGCCACCAGTCGCGGGAGGGCCTTGGCCGGGGAGCTGTTTTTT | CATSRGRALAGELFF
- | TRBD1 | TRBJ2-7 | TRBV19 | TGTGCCAGTAGTCCAACGATACAGGGGGTCGGCTACGAGCAGTACTTC | CASSPTIQGVGYEQYF
few | TRBD1 | TRBJ1-5 | TRBV20-1 | TGCAGTGCTATGGTGGGACAGGGCAATCAGCCCCAGCATTTT | CSAMVGQGNQPQHF
few | - | TRBJ2-1 | TRBV7-9 | TGTGCCAGCAGCTTAGTGGCTCGCAATGAGCAGTTCTTC | CASSLVARNEQFF
- | - | TRBJ1-6 | TRBV20-1 | TGCAGTGCTAGAGTCCGGTCCAATAATTCACCCCTCCACTTT | CSARVRSNNSPLHF
many | - | TRBJ1-4 | TRBV20-1 | TGCAGTGCTCATTCCAGGGTCCATGAAAAACTGTTTTTT | CSAHSRVHEKLFF
many | - | TRBJ2-5 | TRBV14 | TGTGCCAGCAGCCAAGAGACCCAGTACTTC | CASSQETQYF
few | - | TRBJ2-2 | TRBV10-2 | TGCGCCAGCAGTGGAACAGGGCCGGGCACCGGGGAGCTGTTTTTT | CASSGTGPGTGELFF
- | TRBD1 | TRBJ2-1 | TRBV19 | TGTGCCAGTAGTACCGGGACAGGGGTAGGCAATGAGCAGTTCTTC | CASSTGTGVGNEQFF
- | - | TRBJ1-2 | TRBV7-8 | TGTGCCAGCAGCTTAGAGGCAGGGGTATATGGCTACACCTTC | CASSLEAGVYGYTF
many | - | TRBJ1-1 | TRBV12-3/TRBV12-4 | TGTGCCAGCAGGGGGGAACAGGCTGAAGCTTTCTTT | CASRGEQAEAFF
- | - | TRBJ1-2 | TRBV3-1 | TGTGCCAGCAGCCCGGGACCGACCAACAACTATGGCTACACCTTC | CASSPGPTNNYGYTF
- | - | TRBJ2-7 | TRBV11-2 | TGTGCCAGCAGCTTTTACAGCCTCCCCTACGAGCAGTACTTC | CASSFYSLPYEQYF
- | - | TRBJ1-3 | TRBV9 | TGTGCCAGCAGCGGAGGACAGTCTGGAAACACCATATATTTT | CASSGGQSGNTIYF
many | - | TRBJ2-7 | TRBV18 | TGTGCCAGCTCACCCACTGACTCCTACGAGCAGTACTTC | CASSPTDSYEQYF
- | - | TRBJ1-5 | TRBV12-3/TRBV12-4 | TGTGCCAGCACCAAATATAGCAATCAGCCCCAGCATTTT | CASTKYSNQPQHF
- | TRBD1 | TRBJ1-6 | TRBV10-1 | TGCGCCAGCAGTTACAGGGGGGAGGTTTCACCCCTCCACTTT | CASSYRGEVSPLHF
- | - | TRBJ2-5 | TRBV9 | TGTGCCAGCAGCGTAGGGGACCGGACTCAAGAGACCCAGTACTTC | CASSVGDRTQETQYF
- | TRBD1 | TRBJ2-1 | TRBV7-8 | TGTGCCAGCAGCCCAACCACGACAGGGGGCTCCTACAATGAGCAGTTCTTC | CASSPTTTGGSYNEQFF
many | - | TRBJ1-4 | TRBV4-3 | TGCGCCAGCAGCCATAGGTGGAAGGAAAAACTGTTTTTT | CASSHRWKEKLFF
- | TRBD2 | TRBJ2-5 | TRBV10-3 | TGTGCCAGCAGTTTGGGCGGACTAGCGGGAGGCGGGGAGACCCAGTACTTC | CASSLGGLAGGGETQYF
- | TRBD2 | TRBJ2-3 | TRBV6-1 | TGTGCCAGCAGTGAAAGTAGCGGGGGCACAGATACGCAGTATTTT | CASSESSGGTDTQYF
- | TRBD2 | TRBJ2-3 | TRBV5-6 | TGTGCCAGCAGCTCCGGCCCCGCTAGCGGTTGGACAGATACGCAGTATTTT | CASSSGPASGWTDTQYF
- | - | TRBJ1-2 | TRBV28 | TGTGCCAGCAAACGGAACAGGATTACGGGAGGCTACACCTTC | CASKRNRITGGYTF
- | - | TRBJ2-7 | TRBV24-1 | TGTGCCACCAGTGATCAAGCTCCCTACGAGCAGTACTTC | CATSDQAPYEQYF
many | TRBD1 | TRBJ2-7 | TRBV19 | TGTGCCAGTAGTACAAACAGGGGGAGCGAGCAGTACTTC | CASSTNRGSEQYF
many | - | TRBJ2-7 | TRBV20-1 | TGCAGTGCTAGAAGGACACCAGACGACTACGAGCAGTACTTC | CSARRTPDDYEQYF
few | TRBD1 | TRBJ2-7 | TRBV14 | TGTGCCAGCAGGTCCGGGACAGGGAGTCAAGAGCAGTACTTC | CASRSGTGSQEQYF